This TCR beta chain was documented in a study of cytomegalovirus exposure and HLA in healthy donors. A word on this clone: Its specificity is not known.

V was clipped by 0 bases and J by 3 bases; unmatched bases: 8. The germline gives CDR1 SGHRS, CDR2 YFSETQ. This CDR3 comprises 16 residues. The method was immunoSEQ multiplex PCR; TCRdb's version includes in-frame clones alone and lacks a portion of them. The table lists about 170,000 clones, 70% to 90% of them singletons. Regarding the study as a whole: Subsequent analysis of the approximately 110 validation repertoires found a tendency for first-cohort TCR clusters to co-occur. There were a few CMV-associated chains whose specificity for CMV antigens was confirmed in vitro.

The sequence was collected from a woman aged 30 to 39 in good health and CMV-seronegative. The sample consisted of PBMCs. J is TRBJ1-1 and V is TRBV5-1; 7 positions match TRBD1. The CDR3 DNA is TGCGCCAGCAGCTTGGCCCCAGACACAGGGGACACTGAAGCTTTCTTT. Its protein is CASSLAPDTGDTEAFF.